The 25 T cell receptor beta chains below come from one sample, sequenced in a study of blood T cell repertoires in COVID-19. Profiled with immunoSEQ multiplex PCR; TCRdb holds only in-frame clones, not every one. The data contain tens of thousands of clones, 75% to 90% of them singletons. Sequences were obtained from peripheral blood. The receptors here all came from a man aged 55 to 70 with COVID-19, enrolled during active disease.

Regarding this clone: The sample holds other DNA sequences that translate to the same CDR3. J is TRBJ1-5 and V is TRBV2; D is perhaps TRBD1 (6 bases). Trimming took 3 bases from V and 2 from J, leaving 11 bases between them. This CDR3 has 15 residues. Germline V gives CDR1 SNHLY, CDR2 FYNNEI. The CDR3: CASSDRGIGNQPQHF. CDR3 coding DNA: TGTGCCAGCAGTGACAGGGGAATAGGCAATCAGCCCCAGCATTTT.

The CDR3 DNA follows: TGTGCCAGCAGTGAGCGTTGGGGCCAAGGCGGTTCAGATACGCAGTATTTT. Translated: CASSERWGQGGSDTQYF. This chain uses TRBV6-1 with TRBJ2-3, with D possibly matching TRBD1 (5 bases). Germline lookup yields CDR1 MNHNS and CDR2 SASEGT. Trimming left V 3 bases short and J 4 bases short, with 20 bases between. The CDR3 is 17 residues long.

The chain joins TRBV2 to TRBJ2-1; 10 positions match TRBD2. V lost 5 bases to trimming and J lost 7 bases; unmatched junction nucleotides: 14. The CDR3 is 17 residues long. From germline, CDR1 is SNHLY and CDR2 FYNNEI. CDR3 in amino acids: CASSFSLAGEGKNEQFF. The CDR3, as DNA: TGTGCCAGCAGTTTTAGCCTAGCGGGAGAAGGAAAGAATGAGCAGTTCTTC. The complete variable domain, with remaining parts taken from reference TRBV2 and TRBJ2-1, reads EPEVTQTPSHQVTQMGQEVILRCVPISNHLYFYWYRQILGQKVEFLVSFYNNEISEKSEIFDDQFSVERPDGSNFTLKIRSTKLEDSAMYFCASSFSLAGEGKNEQFFGPGTRLTVL.

The CDR3 DNA reads TGCGCCAGCAGCCGAGACGACAGGGTCTATGGCTACACCTTC. Translating it yields CASSRDDRVYGYTF. The chain joins TRBV4-3 to TRBJ1-2; the match to TRBD1 covers 7 bases. Trimming took 4 bases from V and 4 from J; bases not matched to a gene: 6. This CDR3 contains 14 residues. The V gene's germline CDR1 is LGHNA and CDR2 YSLEER.

V gene TRBV4-1 combines with J gene TRBJ2-3, with TRBD2 identical over 10 bases. Trimming at V came to 1 base and at J to 0 bases, leaving 16 bases not matched to a gene. The CDR3 length is 21 residues. CDR1 and CDR2 from the germline V gene are MGHRA and YSYEKL. The CDR3 nucleotides read TGCGCCAGCAGCCAAGTGGGGCCGGGGACTAGCGTTGGCGAGAGCACAGATACGCAGTATTTT. Residues: CASSQVGPGTSVGESTDTQYF.

V and J are TRBV4-2 and TRBJ2-1; D ambiguous. The CDR3 consists of 12 residues. CDR1 is LGHNA, CDR2 YNFKEQ, per germline. V was cut by 0 bases and J by 9 bases, with 6 bases left in between. Here the CDR3 reads CASSQEGGEQFF. The CDR3 region has the DNA TGTGCCAGCAGCCAAGAAGGCGGTGAGCAGTTCTTC.

The rearrangement joins TRBV19 to TRBJ2-5; 10 nucleotides match TRBD2. Per germline, CDR1 LNHDA and CDR2 SQIVND (reference sequence). The V segment lost 4 bases and the J segment 2 bases; nucleotides outside the gene matches: 4. The CDR3 sequence is 15 residues long. CDR3: CASSTQREGQETQYF. CDR3 nucleotide sequence: TGTGCCAGTAGTACTCAGCGGGAGGGTCAAGAGACCCAGTACTTC.

V usage is TRBV11-3 and J usage is TRBJ2-2; perhaps TRBD1 as D (6 bases). Deletions cut 2 bases from V and 7 bases from J, with 14 bases between. Germline V CDR1 and CDR2: SGHNT, YENEEA. This CDR3 comprises 15 residues. The CDR3 DNA sequence: TGTGCCAGCAGCTTACTATCTGGGGGCGGCGGGGAGCTGTTTTTT. This encodes CASSLLSGGGGELFF.

The chain recombines TRBV19 with TRBJ2-1; TRBD2 aligns across 8 bases. The CDR3 covers 11 residues. After removal of 10 bases from V and 9 bases from J, the junction contained 5 bases not matched to a gene. CDR1 is LNHDA and CDR2 is SQIVND in the germline V gene (reference sequence). The CDR3 spells CAIDLAGEQFF. The CDR3 nucleotides read TGTGCCATAGACCTAGCGGGTGAGCAGTTCTTC.

The chain carries TRBV2 and TRBJ1-2, with D possibly TRBD1 on 6 matching bases. V lost 5 bases, J lost 1 base, and 8 bases lay in between. The germline V gene has CDR1 SNHLY and CDR2 FYNNEI. This CDR3 is 13 amino acids long. The CDR3 protein is CASSPDSNYGYTF. CDR3 DNA: TGTGCCAGCAGTCCGGACAGTAACTATGGCTACACCTTC.

The J gene is TRBJ1-2, the V gene TRBV4-3; 9 nucleotides match TRBD1. Germline assignment: CDR1 LGHNA and CDR2 YSLEER. V lost 4 bases to trimming and J lost 3 bases; unmatched junction nucleotides: 9. This CDR3 has 16 residues. The CDR3: CASSPRDRETYYGYTF. The CDR3 DNA reads TGCGCCAGCAGCCCCCGGGACAGGGAAACCTACTATGGCTACACCTTC.

V and J are TRBV3-1 (or the pseudogene TRBV3-2) and TRBJ1-1, with 7 bases aligning to TRBD1. V shed 1 base and J 6 bases; nucleotides not matched to a gene: 5. The germline CDR1 and CDR2 sequences are LGHDT and YNNKEL (reference sequence). This CDR3 comprises 14 residues. The CDR3 spells CASSQGGGRAEAFF. The CDR3 DNA sequence: TGTGCCAGCAGCCAAGGAGGGGGCCGGGCTGAAGCTTTCTTT.

The rearrangement joins TRBV25-1 to TRBJ2-3; TRBD1 might be the D (6 bases). The CDR3 runs to 13 residues. Germline CDR1 and CDR2: MGHDK and SYGVNS. V lost 7 bases, J lost 1 base, and 9 bases lay in between. CDR3 DNA sequence: TGTGCCAGCATCCCAGGGGGCACAGATACGCAGTATTTT. This gives the protein CASIPGGTDTQYF.

The chain is built from TRBV5-6 and TRBJ1-4; D is ambiguous. This CDR3 spans 13 amino acids. The V gene's germline CDR1 is SGHDT and CDR2 YYEEEE. Trimming took off 0 bases at V and 8 bases at J, with 8 bases between the two ends. CDR3 amino acids: CASSLGLAEKLFF. The CDR3 DNA is TGTGCCAGCAGCTTGGGGCTTGCCGAAAAACTGTTTTTT.

This chain joins TRBV2 and TRBJ1-4, with 8 bases that match TRBD1. Trimming at V came to 4 bases and at J to 4 bases, leaving 5 bases not matched to a gene. The CDR3 runs 15 residues. Germline CDR1 SNHLY, CDR2 FYNNEI. For the CDR3, the DNA is TGTGCCAGCAGTGCCAGGACAGGGTTTAATGAAAAACTGTTTTTT. Amino acid sequence: CASSARTGFNEKLFF. The complete variable domain, with remaining parts taken from reference TRBV2 and TRBJ1-4, reads EPEVTQTPSHQVTQMGQEVILRCVPISNHLYFYWYRQILGQKVEFLVSFYNNEISEKSEIFDDQFSVERPDGSNFTLKIRSTKLEDSAMYFCASSARTGFNEKLFFGSGTQLSVL.

This rearrangement joins TRBV18 to TRBJ2-1; tentative D call: TRBD1 (5 bases). Trimming removed 2 bases from V and 9 bases from J, with 11 bases in between. Germline V gene data show CDR1 as KGHSH and CDR2 as LQKENI. The CDR3 has 13 amino acids. DNA of the CDR3: TGTGCCAGCTCACCAATCGGTGACAGTGAGCAGTTCTTC. This translates into CASSPIGDSEQFF.

This clone has just a few counts. The V and J genes are TRBV5-5 and TRBJ1-6; 9 nucleotides match TRBD1. This CDR3 spans 15 amino acids. V trimming: 2 bases; J trimming: 9 bases; junction bases outside the gene matches: 6. Germline V CDR1 and CDR2: SGHKS, YYEKEE (reference sequence). The CDR3 region is CASSLYQDRGSPLHF. DNA for the CDR3: TGTGCCAGCAGCTTATATCAGGACAGGGGTTCACCCCTCCACTTT.

The chain employs TRBV24-1 and TRBJ1-1, with D possibly matching TRBD1 (6 bases). Trimming pared 7 bases from V and 5 bases from J, leaving 13 bases between. Germline CDR1 KGHDR, CDR2 SFDVKD. The CDR3 is 13 amino acids. The CDR3 reads CATRGPGVTEAFF. CDR3 nucleotide sequence: TGTGCCACCAGGGGGCCAGGGGTTACTGAAGCTTTCTTT.

CDR3 coding DNA: TGTGCCTGGAGCCAGGTTCAAGGGAGCGAGACCCAGTACTTC. Its protein product is CAWSQVQGSETQYF. The rearrangement links TRBV30 to TRBJ2-5; a possible D gene is TRBD2 (5 bases). V dropped 3 bases and J dropped 5 bases, with 16 bases sitting between them. The CDR3 contains 14 residues. Germline values: CDR1 GTSNPN, CDR2 SVGIG (reference sequence). The complete variable domain, with remaining parts taken from reference TRBV30 and TRBJ2-5, reads SQTIHQWPATLVQPVGSPLSLECTVEGTSNPNLYWYRQAAGRGLQLLFYSVGIGQISSEVPQNLSASRPQDRQFILSSKKLLLSDSGFYLCAWSQVQGSETQYFGPGTRLLVL.

V usage is TRBV29-1 and J usage is TRBJ2-2; D perhaps matches TRBD1 (6 bases). Germline V gene lookup returns CDR1 SQVTM and CDR2 ANQGSEA. V was cut by 3 bases and J by 5 bases, with 13 bases left in between. The CDR3 sequence is 14 residues long. DNA of the CDR3: TGCAGCGTTGAGCCCTACAGGGAAACCGGGGAGCTGTTTTTT. It specifies CSVEPYRETGELFF.

V gene TRBV12-3 or TRBV12-4 combines with J gene TRBJ2-1, with D possibly matching TRBD2 (5 bases). The CDR3 is 12 residues long. Deletions cut 5 bases from V and 9 bases from J, with 11 bases between. Here the CDR3 reads CASSLPSGEQFF. In DNA, the CDR3 is TGTGCCAGCAGTCTCCCGAGCGGTGAGCAGTTCTTC.

This clone appeared a single time. The gene calls are TRBV9 and TRBJ2-3; possibly TRBD2 for D (5 bases). Trimming removed 1 base at V and 6 bases at J, with 9 bases between. The germline gives CDR1 SGDLS, CDR2 YYNGEE. This CDR3 spans 13 amino acids. The CDR3: CASSVLASDTQYF. CDR3 in DNA: TGTGCCAGCAGCGTACTAGCTTCTGATACGCAGTATTTT.

The chain combines TRBV9 with TRBJ2-6, with 7 bases fitting TRBD1. V lost 4 bases and J lost 1; bases outside the gene matches: 14. The CDR3 covers 19 residues. The germline V gene has CDR1 SGDLS and CDR2 YYNGEE. The CDR3 DNA sequence: TGTGCCAGCAGCCCCCCAAAGACAGGGTATCAGTCTGGGGCCAACGTCCTGACTTTC. Its translation is CASSPPKTGYQSGANVLTF.

This rearrangement joins TRBV2 to TRBJ2-3; 13 bases are a match to TRBD2. V gave up 7 bases and J gave up 6 bases; unmatched junction bases: 4. Germline CDR1 reads SNHLY; CDR2 reads FYNNEI. This CDR3 has 14 amino acids. The CDR3 nucleotides are TGTGCCAGCACACTAGCGGGAGGGCCGGATACGCAGTATTTT. Translating it yields CASTLAGGPDTQYF. The whole variable domain, filled in from reference TRBV2 and TRBJ2-3, reads EPEVTQTPSHQVTQMGQEVILRCVPISNHLYFYWYRQILGQKVEFLVSFYNNEISEKSEIFDDQFSVERPDGSNFTLKIRSTKLEDSAMYFCASTLAGGPDTQYFGPGTRLTVL.

The chain links TRBV10-3 to TRBJ1-1; no clear D gene. This CDR3 spans 14 amino acids. V gave up 4 bases and J gave up 4 bases, with 13 bases separating them. Germline CDR1 reads ENHRY; CDR2 reads SYGVKD. The CDR3 is CAISGPGWATEAFF. The CDR3 DNA follows: TGTGCCATCAGTGGGCCGGGATGGGCCACTGAAGCTTTCTTT.